This record covers a single TCR beta chain. As yet, its antigen is unknown. The data are from a study of Ad26.COV2.S vaccination and SARS-CoV-2 variants. As to treatment: roughly 20 received Ad26.COV2.S at low or high dose, single or two shots; roughly five received placebo; per-sample allocation not given. Material that was analyzed had been drawn on day 63 after the first vaccine or placebo injection. Sequencing was performed with immunoSEQ multiplex PCR; in TCRdb, only in-frame clones are kept and a portion is missing. Counted here are about 680,000 clones, around 90% occurring once; the ten biggest clones make up approximately 1.5%. Overall study results and limits: Responses of T cells in total may have been underestimated by the TCR breadth and depth analyses.

This CDR3 contains 12 residues. The V end lost 6 bases, the J end lost 7 bases, and 10 bases lay between the germline ends. In germline, CDR1 is MNHEY, CDR2 SVGAGI. V usage is TRBV6-5 and J usage is TRBJ2-1; possibly TRBD1 or TRBD2 for D (5 bases each). Specimen: peripheral blood, collected in a trial of Ad26.COV2.S vaccine versus placebo. The sequence came from a person aged 18-60 years who received the Ad26.COV2.S COVID-19 vaccine or a placebo. The CDR3: CASRGVVNEQFF. In nucleotides, the CDR3 is TGTGCCAGCAGGGGGGTGGTGAATGAGCAGTTCTTC.